The T cell receptor beta chain described here comes from a study of early T cells in non-severe SARS-CoV-2 infection (dated by TCRdb to about 2021). Turning to the overall study: Because TCR sequencing was done on bulk RNA from unsorted whole blood, the alpha and beta chains could not be paired.

This clonotype was counted between two and nine times. What this receptor recognizes is not known. The input lacks base qualities; no much larger clone sits a single base away. This was a case-control study nested in a cohort of healthcare workers in London, UK, who had nasopharyngeal swab PCR tests and blood samples taken every week. Healthcare workers were recruited between 23 and 31 March 2020, during the week of the UK lockdown, and were followed weekly for up to about 15 weeks. At the junction V is shortened by 1 base and J by 8 bases, with 11 bases in between. The germline V gene yields SGHAT for CDR1 and FQNNGV for CDR2. The cysteine opens and the phenylalanine closes a CDR3 of 13 amino acids. CDR3 DNA only is kept here, 39 bases in frame from base 1. The paper as a whole reports these results and caveats: VDJdb matching was skewed toward anti-spike CD8 responses and likely underestimated virus-specific expansions by missing private and CD4 specificities.

Library prep was done by 5' RACE. Instrument used: NextSeq 500. The TCR library protocol attached unique molecular identifiers to individual cDNA molecules to correct for sequencing error and PCR bias. Sequencing covered both TCR alpha and beta chains, and within each sample the abundances of alpha and beta sequences were tightly co-correlated. The source study handled its data this way. Decombinator V4 was used to annotate TCR sequences for V gene, J gene and CDR3. TCRs were defined as expanded if a significant change between any two time points was detected under a Poisson model with p below 0.0001. TCR abundances were normalised to the total number of TCRs sequenced per sample and were expressed as counts per million. TRAV1-2 paired with TRAJ12, TRAJ20 or TRAJ33 defined MAIT TCRs, while TRAV10 paired with TRAJ18 defined iNKT TCRs. VDJdb, accessed 1 November 2021, was searched for CMV, EBV and SARS-CoV-2 annotated TCRs, excluding TCRs annotated for multiple antigens. TCRdb reanalyzed the raw reads on its own, using fastp at Q25 for trimming and MiXCR for clone calling, and kept in-frame beta chains. Every CDR3 protein is listed once, alongside the most common genes and DNA of its rows. The V and J calls and clone size are TCRdb's, not the authors'. Recorded for this sample are approximately 65,000 distinct CDR3 sequences; less than 15% of them occurred a single time. The ten largest make up approximately 1.6% of the sample.

The sequence was collected from an adult who was a healthcare worker with PCR-confirmed SARS-CoV-2 infection or an uninfected control (not recorded which). The chain couples TRBV11-2 to TRBJ1-1; the D gene is possibly TRBD1, with 5 bases matching. The sample was whole blood. The nucleotides are TGTGCCAGCAGCTTAGTCCGGGACGGAGAAGCTTTCTTT. It encodes CASSLVRDGEAFF.